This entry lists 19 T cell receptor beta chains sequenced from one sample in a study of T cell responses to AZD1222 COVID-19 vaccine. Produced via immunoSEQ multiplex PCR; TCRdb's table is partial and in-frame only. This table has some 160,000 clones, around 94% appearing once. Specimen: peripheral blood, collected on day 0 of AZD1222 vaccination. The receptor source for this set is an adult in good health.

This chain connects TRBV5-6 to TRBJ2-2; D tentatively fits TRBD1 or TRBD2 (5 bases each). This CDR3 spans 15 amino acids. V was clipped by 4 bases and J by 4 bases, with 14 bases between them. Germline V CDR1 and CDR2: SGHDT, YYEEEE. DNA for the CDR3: TGTGCCAGCAGCGTCACCGGGACCAGCACCGGGGAGCTGTTTTTT. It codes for CASSVTGTSTGELFF.

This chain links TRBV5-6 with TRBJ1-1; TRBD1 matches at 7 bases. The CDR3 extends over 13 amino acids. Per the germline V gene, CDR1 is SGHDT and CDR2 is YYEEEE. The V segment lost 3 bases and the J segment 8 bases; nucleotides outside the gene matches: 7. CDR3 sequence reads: CASSWGPDREAFF. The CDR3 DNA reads TGTGCCAGCAGCTGGGGGCCGGACAGGGAAGCTTTCTTT.

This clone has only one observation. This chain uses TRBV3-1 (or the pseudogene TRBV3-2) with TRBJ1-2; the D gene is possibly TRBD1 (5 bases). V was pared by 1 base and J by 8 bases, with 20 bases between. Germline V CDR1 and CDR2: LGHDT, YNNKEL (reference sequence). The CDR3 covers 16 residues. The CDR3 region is CASSQGDSSRLGGYTF. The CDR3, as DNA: TGTGCCAGCAGCCAAGGAGACAGTTCTCGACTGGGGGGCTACACCTTC.

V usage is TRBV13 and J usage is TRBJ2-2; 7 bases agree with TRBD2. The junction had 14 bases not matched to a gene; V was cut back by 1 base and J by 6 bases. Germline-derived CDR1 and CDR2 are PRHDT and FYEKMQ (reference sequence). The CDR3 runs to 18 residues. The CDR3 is CASSLDGGLGLSAGELFF. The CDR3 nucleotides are TGTGCCAGCAGCTTAGATGGCGGACTAGGTTTATCGGCCGGGGAGCTGTTTTTT.

The CDR3 spells CASKRDVISYGYTF. Written as DNA, the CDR3 is TGTGCCAGCAAGAGGGACGTAATTTCTTATGGCTACACCTTC. The chain couples TRBV27 to TRBJ1-2; perhaps TRBD1 as D (5 bases). The ends were cut back, 7 bases at V and 5 bases at J, with 17 bases in the middle. CDR3 length: 14 amino acids. Germline CDR1 MNHEY, CDR2 SMNVEV (reference sequence).

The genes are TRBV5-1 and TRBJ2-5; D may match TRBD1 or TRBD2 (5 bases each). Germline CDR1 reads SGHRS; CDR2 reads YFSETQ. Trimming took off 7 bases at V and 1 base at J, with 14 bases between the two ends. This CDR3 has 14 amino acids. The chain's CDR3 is CASGGPGFQETQYF. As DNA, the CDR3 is TGCGCCAGCGGGGGACCGGGTTTCCAAGAGACCCAGTACTTC.

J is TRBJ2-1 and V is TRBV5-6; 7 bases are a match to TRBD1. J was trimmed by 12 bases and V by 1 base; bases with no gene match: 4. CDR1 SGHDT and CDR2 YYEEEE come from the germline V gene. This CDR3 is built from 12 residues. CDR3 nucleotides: TGTGCCAGCAGCTTGACAGGGGAACGGCAGTTCTTC. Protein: CASSLTGERQFF.

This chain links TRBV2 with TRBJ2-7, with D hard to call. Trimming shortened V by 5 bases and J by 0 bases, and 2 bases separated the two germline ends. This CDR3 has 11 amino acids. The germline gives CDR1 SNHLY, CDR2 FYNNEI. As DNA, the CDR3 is TGTGCCAGCAGTTTCTCCTACGAGCAGTACTTC. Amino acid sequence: CASSFSYEQYF.

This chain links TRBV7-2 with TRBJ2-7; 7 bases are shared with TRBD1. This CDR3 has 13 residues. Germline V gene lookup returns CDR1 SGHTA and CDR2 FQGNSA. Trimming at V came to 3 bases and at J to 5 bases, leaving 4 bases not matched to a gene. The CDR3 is CASSLTGLNEQYF. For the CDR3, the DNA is TGTGCCAGCAGCTTGACAGGGTTAAACGAGCAGTACTTC.

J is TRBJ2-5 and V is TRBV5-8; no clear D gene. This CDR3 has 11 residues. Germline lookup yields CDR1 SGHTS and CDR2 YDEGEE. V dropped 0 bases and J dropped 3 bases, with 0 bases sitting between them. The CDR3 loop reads CASSLEETQYF. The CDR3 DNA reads TGTGCCAGCAGCTTGGAAGAGACCCAGTACTTC.

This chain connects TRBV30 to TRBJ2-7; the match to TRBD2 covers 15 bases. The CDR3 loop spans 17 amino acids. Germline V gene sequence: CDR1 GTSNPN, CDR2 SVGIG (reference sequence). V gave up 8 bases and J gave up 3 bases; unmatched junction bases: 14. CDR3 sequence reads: CALRKGLAGGPIYEQYF. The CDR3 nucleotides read TGTGCCCTAAGGAAGGGACTAGCGGGGGGTCCTATCTACGAGCAGTACTTC.

In DNA form, the CDR3 reads TGTGCCAGCAGTTTAAATGGCAATCAGCCCCAGCATTTT. Amino acid sequence: CASSLNGNQPQHF. The chain joins TRBV27 to TRBJ1-5, with unresolved D. Germline CDR1 is MNHEY and CDR2 is SMNVEV (reference sequence). The CDR3 is made up of 13 amino acids. V was shortened by 2 bases and J by 2 bases, with 4 bases between the two germline ends.

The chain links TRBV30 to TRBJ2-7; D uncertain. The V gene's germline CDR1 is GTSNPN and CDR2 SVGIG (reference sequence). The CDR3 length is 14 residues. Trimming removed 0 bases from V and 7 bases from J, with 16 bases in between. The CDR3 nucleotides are TGTGCCTGGAGTGTCAATGCGGTCGGGTTGGAGCAGTACTTC. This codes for CAWSVNAVGLEQYF.

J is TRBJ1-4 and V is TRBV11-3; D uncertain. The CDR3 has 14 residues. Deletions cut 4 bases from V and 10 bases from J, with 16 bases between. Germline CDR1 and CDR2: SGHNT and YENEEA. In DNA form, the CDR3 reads TGTGCCAGCAGCTCTCGCGGTGGGGAAGGAAAACTGTTTTTT. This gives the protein CASSSRGGEGKLFF.

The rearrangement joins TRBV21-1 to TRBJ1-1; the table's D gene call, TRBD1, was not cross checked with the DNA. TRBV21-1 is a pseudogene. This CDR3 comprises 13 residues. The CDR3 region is CASSKGANTEAFF. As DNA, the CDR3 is TGTGCCAGCAGCAAAGGGGCTAACACTGAAGCTTTCTTT.

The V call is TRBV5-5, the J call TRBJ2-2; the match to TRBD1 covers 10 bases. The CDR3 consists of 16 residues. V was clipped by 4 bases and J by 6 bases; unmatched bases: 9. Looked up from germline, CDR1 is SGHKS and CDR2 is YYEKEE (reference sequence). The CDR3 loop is CASSPGKGQGSGELFF. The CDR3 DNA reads TGTGCCAGCAGCCCGGGCAAGGGACAGGGGTCCGGGGAGCTGTTTTTT.

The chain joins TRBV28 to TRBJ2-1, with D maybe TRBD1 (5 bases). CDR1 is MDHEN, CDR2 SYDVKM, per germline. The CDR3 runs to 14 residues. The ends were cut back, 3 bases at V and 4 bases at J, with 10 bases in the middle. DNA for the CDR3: TGTGCCAGCAGTTTCTACAGGCTGTACAATGAGCAGTTCTTC. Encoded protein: CASSFYRLYNEQFF.

CDR3 DNA: TGTGCCAGCTCACCCGGGGTGAACACTGAAGCTTTCTTT. It yields the protein CASSPGVNTEAFF. The V and J genes are TRBV18 and TRBJ1-1; D ambiguous. The CDR3 spans 13 residues. V lost 3 bases and J lost 0, with 5 bases in between. Germline lookup yields CDR1 KGHSH and CDR2 LQKENI. Variable domain in full (rest from reference TRBV18 and TRBJ1-1): NAGVMQNPRHLVRRRGQEARLRCSPMKGHSHVYWYRQLPEEGLKFMVYLQKENIIDESGMPKERFSAEFPKEGPSILRIQQVVRGDSAAYFCASSPGVNTEAFFGQGTRLTVV.

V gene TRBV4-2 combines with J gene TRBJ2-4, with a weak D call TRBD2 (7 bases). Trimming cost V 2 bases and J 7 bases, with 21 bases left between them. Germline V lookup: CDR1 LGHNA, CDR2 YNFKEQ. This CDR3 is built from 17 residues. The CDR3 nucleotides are TGTGCCAGCAGCCAAATTGAGGAGGGGGGGTCAGTCAACATTCAGTACTTC. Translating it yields CASSQIEEGGSVNIQYF.